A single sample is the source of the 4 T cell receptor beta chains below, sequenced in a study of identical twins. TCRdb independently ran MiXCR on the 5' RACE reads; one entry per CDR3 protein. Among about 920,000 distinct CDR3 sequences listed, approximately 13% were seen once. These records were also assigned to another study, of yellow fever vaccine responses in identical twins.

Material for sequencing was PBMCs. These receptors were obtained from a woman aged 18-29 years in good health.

The CDR3 sequence is CASRLGGSYNEQFF. The CDR3 DNA sequence: TGTGCCAGCAGGCTAGGGGGGTCCTACAATGAGCAGTTCTTC. The chain recombines TRBV2 with TRBJ2-1; the D call may be TRBD1 or TRBD2 (6 bases each). The germline gives CDR1 SNHLY, CDR2 FYNNEI. The CDR3 length is 14 residues. Between the trimmed V and J ends, which lost 6 bases and 1 base, there was a span of 10 bases.

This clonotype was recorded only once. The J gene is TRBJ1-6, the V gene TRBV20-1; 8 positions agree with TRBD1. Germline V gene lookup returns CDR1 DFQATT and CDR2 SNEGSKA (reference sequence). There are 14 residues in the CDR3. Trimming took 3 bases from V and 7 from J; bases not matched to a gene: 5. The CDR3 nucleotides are TGCAGTGCTAGCCTGACAGGGGAGAATTCACCCCTCCACTTT. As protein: CSASLTGENSPLHF.

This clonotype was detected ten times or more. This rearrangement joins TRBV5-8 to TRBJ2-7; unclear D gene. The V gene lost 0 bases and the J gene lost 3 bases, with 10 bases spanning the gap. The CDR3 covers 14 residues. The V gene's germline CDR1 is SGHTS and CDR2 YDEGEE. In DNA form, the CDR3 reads TGTGCCAGCAGCTTGGACGGAGTCGGCTACGAGCAGTACTTC. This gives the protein CASSLDGVGYEQYF.

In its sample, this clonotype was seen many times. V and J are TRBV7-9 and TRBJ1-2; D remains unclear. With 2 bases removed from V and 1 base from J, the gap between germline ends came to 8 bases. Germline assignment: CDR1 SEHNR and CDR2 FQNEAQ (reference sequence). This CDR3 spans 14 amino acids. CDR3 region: CASSLNLDNYGYTF. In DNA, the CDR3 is TGTGCCAGCAGCTTAAACCTGGATAACTATGGCTACACCTTC. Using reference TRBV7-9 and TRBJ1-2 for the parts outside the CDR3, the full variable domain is DTGVSQNPRHKITKRGQNVTFRCDPISEHNRLYWYRQTLGQGPEFLTYFQNEAQLEKSRLLSDRFSAERPKGSFSTLEIQRTEQGDSAMYLCASSLNLDNYGYTFGSGTRLTVV.